This T cell receptor beta chain came from a study of T-cell memory formation after mild COVID-19. Study-wide points: The pre-infection memory compartment contained some responding clones, suggesting cross-reactive memory joined. Clones from the second wave (peaking day 37) had unconfirmed SARS-CoV-2 specificity.

Note on this clonotype: Its antigen remains unidentified.

5'RACE with constant-segment primers yielded barcoded, UMI-tagged TCR alpha and TCR beta cDNA libraries. A single record per CDR3 protein comes from TCRdb applying MiXCR to the 5' RACE reads. The data contain tens of thousands of distinct CDR3 sequences, more than 11% of them singletons. V lost 3 bases to trimming and J lost 1 base; unmatched junction nucleotides: 14. This CDR3 has 18 amino acids. In germline, CDR1 is SQVTM, CDR2 ANQGSEA. Sequenced: PBMCs or a T cell subset sorted from them (not recorded which). The chain uses TRBV29-1 and TRBJ1-1; TRBD1 agrees at 10 bases. The receptor's source is an adult woman who had mild COVID-19 (a few samples of this study predate the infection). Cell type and time point are not known. Here the CDR3 reads CSVERQGAGVYGNTEAFF. CDR3 bases: TGCAGCGTTGAGCGACAGGGGGCTGGAGTATATGGGAACACTGAAGCTTTCTTT.